This entry lists 2 T cell receptor beta chains sequenced from one sample in a study of blood T cell repertoires in COVID-19. The protocol was immunoSEQ multiplex PCR, while the TCRdb copy is restricted to in-frame clones and leaves out a portion. The data show 150,000 to 200,000 clones, over 75% seen once. Sequenced sample: PBMCs or T cells enriched from blood (not recorded which). The receptors come from a woman younger than 35 who had recovered from COVID-19.

V is TRBV15 and J is TRBJ2-5, with 7 bases aligning to TRBD2. Germline V gene sequence: CDR1 LNHNV, CDR2 YYDKDF (reference sequence). Trimming removed 0 bases from V and 5 bases from J; junction bases left unmatched: 12. This CDR3 contains 17 residues. CDR3 in DNA: TGTGCCACCAGCAGAGAAAAGGCGGGAGTTGGGGTGGAGACCCAGTACTTC. Protein: CATSREKAGVGVETQYF. The variable domain in full, completed from reference TRBV15 and TRBJ2-5, reads DAMVIQNPRYQVTQFGKPVTLSCSQTLNHNVMYWYQQKSSQAPKLLFHYYDKDFNNEADTPDNFQSRRPNTSFCFLDIRSPGLGDTAMYLCATSREKAGVGVETQYFGPGTRLLVL.

The CDR3 reads CASSAGTGIIQPQHF. CDR3 bases: TGTGCCAGCAGCGCTGGGACAGGGATCATTCAGCCCCAGCATTTT. The chain has TRBV7-8 and TRBJ1-5; TRBD1 matches at 9 bases. CDR3 size: 15 residues. The junction had 8 bases not matched to a gene; V was cut back by 5 bases and J by 6 bases. The germline V gene encodes CDR1 SGHVS and CDR2 FQNEAQ.